Listed here are 26 T cell receptor beta chains from one sample, sequenced in a study of blood T cells in healthy people across ages. PCR was performed a second time for 7 to 11 cycles using a sample-barcoded 5' primer and a J-beta primer mix. TCRdb analysed the 5' RACE reads with MiXCR anew, one entry per CDR3 protein. Of 730,000 or so distinct CDR3 sequences in the sample, roughly 47% are singletons; the top ten hold roughly 20%. Sequencing was done on a sample of blood. The receptors shown here come from a woman aged 55-69 years in good health.

The chain is built from TRBV4-3 and TRBJ1-4; 11 bases are shared with TRBD1. CDR3 length: 13 amino acids. Germline V gene data show CDR1 as LGHNA and CDR2 as YSLEER. V was pared by 4 bases and J by 12 bases, with 4 bases of the junction left unmatched. This chain's CDR3 is CASSPGQGVELFF. The CDR3 bases are TGCGCCAGCAGCCCGGGACAGGGGGTCGAACTGTTTTTT.

The chain has TRBV7-9 and TRBJ2-3; D unclear. Germline V gives CDR1 SEHNR, CDR2 FQNEAQ (reference sequence). V lost 0 bases and J 0 bases, leaving 10 bases between the germline ends. This CDR3 comprises 16 residues. This CDR3 is CASSLARTTSTDTQYF. CDR3 bases: TGTGCCAGCAGCTTAGCGCGAACAACTAGCACAGATACGCAGTATTTT. Supplemented by reference TRBV7-9 and TRBJ2-3, the full variable domain reads DTGVSQNPRHKITKRGQNVTFRCDPISEHNRLYWYRQTLGQGPEFLTYFQNEAQLEKSRLLSDRFSAERPKGSFSTLEIQRTEQGDSAMYLCASSLARTTSTDTQYFGPGTRLTVL.

The genes are TRBV11-2 and TRBJ2-7; D is tentatively TRBD1 or TRBD2 (6 bases each). Trimming removed 6 bases from V and 2 bases from J, with 14 bases in between. CDR1 SGHAT and CDR2 FQNNGV come from the germline V gene. This CDR3 region has 14 residues. CDR3 nucleotide sequence: TGTGCCAGCAGGAAACCGGGGGCTACCTACGAGCAGTACTTC. Translating it yields CASRKPGATYEQYF.

This clonotype was recorded once. The J gene is TRBJ2-5, the V gene TRBV20-1, with D possibly matching TRBD1 (5 bases). Trimming removed 5 bases from V and 7 bases from J, with 14 bases in between. The V gene's germline CDR1 is DFQATT and CDR2 SNEGSKA (reference sequence). The CDR3 has 12 amino acids. The DNA of the CDR3 is TGCAGTGCTCAGGACATGAAAGGGACCCAGTACTTC. This encodes CSAQDMKGTQYF.

This chain joins TRBV27 and TRBJ2-5; 12 positions agree with TRBD2. The CDR3 consists of 20 residues. CDR1 and CDR2 (germline): MNHEY, SMNVEV (reference sequence). V shed 2 bases, J shed 2 bases, and the junction held 15 bases outside the gene matches. The CDR3 bases are TGTGCCAGCAGTTTAATCCGGCCTAGCGGGAGGGCTGGGTATCAAGAGACCCAGTACTTC. Its protein is CASSLIRPSGRAGYQETQYF.

This CDR3 reads CASSEGPLGGNTEAFF. In nucleotides, the CDR3 is TGTGCCAGCAGCGAAGGGCCTCTAGGAGGGAACACTGAAGCTTTCTTT. This chain uses TRBV7-2 with TRBJ1-1; D is unresolved. The germline gives CDR1 SGHTA, CDR2 FQGNSA. The CDR3 covers 16 residues. The ends were cut back, 5 bases at V and 1 base at J, with 17 bases in the middle.

This clonotype was detected only a few times. The CDR3 loop is CASSGARGQETQYF. For the CDR3, the DNA is TGCGCCAGCAGCGGAGCCCGGGGCCAGGAGACCCAGTACTTC. The J gene is TRBJ2-5, the V gene TRBV5-1; D may correspond to TRBD1 or TRBD2 (5 bases each). Germline V gene data show CDR1 as SGHRS and CDR2 as YFSETQ. The CDR3 covers 14 residues. The V end was cut by 4 bases, the J end by 5 bases, with 15 bases between.

This clonotype occurred many times. The rearrangement uses TRBV18 and TRBJ1-4, with unresolved D. The CDR3 totals 15 residues. CDR1 is KGHSH and CDR2 is LQKENI in the germline V gene. Between the trimmed V and J ends, which lost 0 bases and 4 bases, there was a span of 9 bases. DNA of the CDR3: TGTGCCAGCTCACCACCTTCGGGATATAATGAAAAACTGTTTTTT. As protein: CASSPPSGYNEKLFF. The variable domain in full, with the rest retrieved from reference TRBV18 and TRBJ1-4, is NAGVMQNPRHLVRRRGQEARLRCSPMKGHSHVYWYRQLPEEGLKFMVYLQKENIIDESGMPKERFSAEFPKEGPSILRIQQVVRGDSAAYFCASSPPSGYNEKLFFGSGTQLSVL.

Only a few counts were recorded for this clonotype. The chain is built from TRBV6-2 or TRBV6-3 and TRBJ2-7; D might be TRBD1 (5 bases). The V gene's germline CDR1 is MNHEY and CDR2 SVGEGT. The CDR3 sequence is 16 residues long. V lost 0 bases, J lost 1 base, and 13 bases lay in between. DNA of the CDR3: TGTGCCAGCAGTTACTCGGGCAGGGTAGGTTCCTACGAGCAGTACTTC. Protein product: CASSYSGRVGSYEQYF.

The genes are TRBV5-1 and TRBJ2-7, with D possibly being TRBD1 (6 bases). The V and J ends lost 4 bases and 0 bases respectively, with 14 bases between them. This CDR3 region has 15 residues. Germline V gene lookup returns CDR1 SGHRS and CDR2 YFSETQ. CDR3 nucleotides: TGCGCCAGCAGCAGTTGGACAGACAGCTCCTACGAGCAGTACTTC. Amino acid sequence: CASSSWTDSSYEQYF.

V usage is TRBV3-1 and J usage is TRBJ2-1; 8 bases match TRBD2. The ends lost 0 bases at V and 7 bases at J; junction bases unmatched: 8. This CDR3 is 16 amino acids long. Germline V lookup: CDR1 LGHDT, CDR2 YNNKEL (reference sequence). The chain's CDR3 is CASSQEGTRGENEQFF. CDR3 DNA: TGTGCCAGCAGCCAAGAGGGAACGCGGGGGGAGAATGAGCAGTTCTTC.

V gene TRBV20-1 combines with J gene TRBJ1-1, with D uncertain. Germline CDR1 and CDR2: DFQATT and SNEGSKA (reference sequence). V shed 0 bases and J shed 7 bases, with 9 bases lying between them. This CDR3 region has 12 residues. This CDR3 is CSARDQEVEAFF. DNA of the CDR3: TGCAGTGCTAGAGATCAGGAGGTTGAAGCTTTCTTT.

This sequence joins TRBV28 and TRBJ1-1, with D uncertain. The CDR3 has 10 residues. Per germline, CDR1 MDHEN and CDR2 SYDVKM. V was clipped by 10 bases and J by 1 base, with 4 bases between them. CDR3 in amino acids: CATGNTEAFF. DNA of the CDR3: TGTGCCACCGGGAACACTGAAGCTTTCTTT.

J is TRBJ1-1 and V is TRBV20-1, with 10 bases aligning to TRBD1. The trim removed 3 bases at V and 4 bases at J, leaving 5 bases unmatched. The CDR3 consists of 14 residues. Germline lookup yields CDR1 DFQATT and CDR2 SNEGSKA (reference sequence). The CDR3 region has the DNA TGCAGTGCTAGGAGGGACAGGGGAAGCACTGAAGCTTTCTTT. Translated, it gives CSARRDRGSTEAFF.

V and J are TRBV28 and TRBJ1-5; D is ambiguous. V lost 7 bases to trimming and J lost 0 bases, with 10 bases between them. CDR1 and CDR2 from the germline V gene are MDHEN and SYDVKM. CDR3 length: 14 residues. Written as DNA, the CDR3 is TGTGCCAGCACTGATCCATTTAGCAATCAGCCCCAGCATTTT. This gives the protein CASTDPFSNQPQHF.

The chain carries TRBV29-1 and TRBJ2-7; 9 bases line up with TRBD1. Germline CDR1 reads SQVTM; CDR2 reads ANQGSEA. With 4 bases clipped from V and 5 bases from J, the junction kept 3 bases outside the gene matches. This CDR3 spans 12 amino acids. The CDR3 nucleotides are TGCAGCGTTGGGACAGGGGCCCACGAGCAGTACTTC. The encoded protein is CSVGTGAHEQYF.

As concerns this clonotype: A much larger clone differs by one base, so this may be a read error. V usage is TRBV29-1 and J usage is TRBJ2-7; D perhaps matches TRBD1 (6 bases). CDR1 is SQVTM, CDR2 ANQGSEA, per germline. The CDR3 has 12 residues. V lost 5 bases to trimming and J lost 4 bases, with 12 bases between them. The CDR3 protein is CSVRQGRYEQYF. DNA for the CDR3: TGCAGCGTTCGGCAGGGGAGATACGAGCAGTACTTC.

This clonotype was counted once. CDR3 sequence reads: CSASASQGTSHYGYTF. CDR3 DNA sequence: TGCAGTGCTAGCGCTTCACAGGGGACAAGTCACTATGGCTACACCTTC. The chain has TRBV20-1 and TRBJ1-2; TRBD1 matches 7 bases. From germline, CDR1 is DFQATT and CDR2 SNEGSKA (reference sequence). The CDR3 extends over 16 amino acids. J lost 3 bases, V lost 3 bases, and 13 bases had no gene match.

This clonotype was picked up one time. V usage is TRBV20-1 and J usage is TRBJ2-5; the D gene is possibly TRBD1 (6 bases). V was pared by 5 bases and J by 11 bases, with 18 bases between. CDR1 is DFQATT and CDR2 is SNEGSKA in the germline V gene (reference sequence). This CDR3 is built from 12 residues. The DNA of the CDR3 is TGCAGTGCTCCTACTTGGGACAATGAGCAGTACTTC. Its protein product is CSAPTWDNEQYF.

As DNA, the CDR3 is TGTGCCAGCAGCGCAGGGGACAGGGGTTCCTACGAGCAGTACTTC. The encoded protein is CASSAGDRGSYEQYF. V and J are TRBV11-1 and TRBJ2-7, with 10 bases fitting TRBD1. Trimming removed 5 bases from V and 1 base from J; junction bases left unmatched: 5. This CDR3 is built from 15 residues. Germline assignment: CDR1 SGHAT and CDR2 FQDESV (reference sequence).

The chain links TRBV10-3 to TRBJ2-1; D perhaps matches TRBD2 (5 bases). Trimming left V 8 bases short and J 8 bases short, with 16 bases between. This CDR3 is 13 amino acids long. Germline V CDR1 and CDR2: ENHRY, SYGVKD. This CDR3 is CAIEPGSQDEQFF. CDR3 bases: TGTGCCATCGAACCGGGGTCTCAGGATGAGCAGTTCTTC.

This clonotype was seen only a few times. The genes are TRBV7-9 and TRBJ2-1; D unclear. CDR1 is SEHNR and CDR2 is FQNEAQ in the germline V gene (reference sequence). The CDR3 loop spans 14 amino acids. The V end lost 0 bases, the J end lost 12 bases, and 15 bases lay between the germline ends. The CDR3 spells CASSLALEGYGQFF. CDR3 bases: TGTGCCAGCAGCTTAGCGCTTGAAGGGTACGGGCAGTTCTTC. Full variable domain (missing parts from reference TRBV7-9 and TRBJ2-1): DTGVSQNPRHKITKRGQNVTFRCDPISEHNRLYWYRQTLGQGPEFLTYFQNEAQLEKSRLLSDRFSAERPKGSFSTLEIQRTEQGDSAMYLCASSLALEGYGQFFGPGTRLTVL.

The V and J genes are TRBV6-1 and TRBJ1-2; D is ambiguous. This CDR3 spans 15 amino acids. V lost 0 bases and J lost 0, with 8 bases in between. CDR1 is MNHNS, CDR2 SASEGT, per germline. CDR3 amino acids: CASSEAFTANYGYTF. CDR3 bases: TGTGCCAGCAGTGAAGCGTTCACAGCTAACTATGGCTACACCTTC.

A word on this clonotype: One base away lies a much larger clone, so this may be a sequencing read error. V and J are TRBV7-2 and TRBJ2-1; no reliable D call. The germline gives CDR1 SGHTA, CDR2 FQGNSA. The CDR3 has 13 amino acids. The CDR3 loop reads CVSSSLWGNEQFF. The CDR3 DNA is TGTGTCAGCAGCTCGTTATGGGGCAATGAGCAGTTCTTC.

The chain is built from TRBV2 and TRBJ2-5, with D unresolved. This CDR3 is 11 amino acids long. V was clipped by 6 bases and J by 11 bases, with 13 bases between them. CDR1 SNHLY and CDR2 FYNNEI come from the germline V gene. CDR3 protein: CASRVVYGQYF. The CDR3 region has the DNA TGTGCCAGCAGAGTGGTCTACGGGCAGTACTTC. The entire variable domain, with the rest obtained from reference TRBV2 and TRBJ2-5, is as follows: EPEVTQTPSHQVTQMGQEVILRCVPISNHLYFYWYRQILGQKVEFLVSFYNNEISEKSEIFDDQFSVERPDGSNFTLKIRSTKLEDSAMYFCASRVVYGQYFGPGTRLLVL.

The genes are TRBV7-9 and TRBJ2-7; 8 nucleotides agree with TRBD1. The CDR3 loop spans 15 amino acids. CDR1 is SEHNR, CDR2 FQNEAQ, per germline (reference sequence). J lost 2 bases, V lost 2 bases, and 5 bases had no gene match. In DNA, the CDR3 is TGTGCCAGCAGCTTACCCGGACAGGGTCCCTACGAGCAGTACTTC. Its translation is CASSLPGQGPYEQYF.